These 24 T cell receptor beta chains came from one sample sequenced in a study of blood T cell repertoires in COVID-19 (dated by TCRdb to the early 2020s). Library construction relied on the immunoSEQ multiplex PCR assay. This immuneACCESS table, as held by TCRdb, lists in-frame sequences with V and J called but not all clones. Of the missing ones, under half trace to an unresolved V gene in checked studies; the others have no known cause. Across this sample there are some 190,000 clones, with 80% to 90% seen only once. The ten most abundant clones make up about 2.2% of the sample. Sequencing was performed on PBMCs or T cells enriched from blood (not recorded which). The receptors were sampled from a woman aged 40 to 49 with acute COVID-19.

The chain uses TRBV11-2 and TRBJ1-5, with D perhaps matching TRBD1 (5 bases). Between the trimmed V and J ends, which lost 1 base and 1 base, there was a span of 8 bases. CDR1 SGHAT and CDR2 FQNNGV come from the germline V gene. The CDR3 sequence is 15 residues long. The DNA of the CDR3 is TGTGCCAGCAGCTTAGCGGCAGGGAGCAATCAGCCCCAGCATTTT. It codes for CASSLAAGSNQPQHF. The full variable domain, with the rest looked up from reference TRBV11-2 and TRBJ1-5, is EAGVAQSPRYKIIEKRQSVAFWCNPISGHATLYWYQQILGQGPKLLIQFQNNGVVDDSQLPKDRFSAERLKGVDSTLKIQPAKLEDSAVYLCASSLAAGSNQPQHFGDGTRLSIL.

The chain couples TRBV13 to TRBJ2-2, with a weak D call TRBD2 (5 bases). Germline values: CDR1 PRHDT, CDR2 FYEKMQ (reference sequence). Trimming cost V 0 bases and J 0 bases, with 14 bases left between them. This CDR3 is built from 18 residues. The CDR3 coding sequence is TGTGCCAGCAGCTTAGGGCGCGTCCGGACTTCGAACACCGGGGAGCTGTTTTTT. Its protein product is CASSLGRVRTSNTGELFF. The variable domain in full, completed from reference TRBV13 and TRBJ2-2, reads AAGVIQSPRHLIKEKRETATLKCYPIPRHDTVYWYQQGPGQDPQFLISFYEKMQSDKGSIPDRFSAQQFSDYHSELNMSSLELGDSALYFCASSLGRVRTSNTGELFFGEGSRLTVL.

The chain employs TRBV4-2 and TRBJ2-3, with a possible D match to TRBD2 (6 bases). CDR1 LGHNA and CDR2 YNFKEQ come from the germline V gene. The CDR3 consists of 15 residues. V was clipped by 5 bases and J by 5 bases, with 17 bases between them. CDR3 DNA sequence: TGTGCCAGCAGCAAAGTTTCGGAGGGAGGAGATACGCAGTATTTT. Amino acid sequence: CASSKVSEGGDTQYF.

The CDR3 here is CASSGTGLLVDEKLFF. The CDR3 nucleotides read TGCGCCAGCAGCGGGACAGGGTTATTAGTAGATGAAAAACTGTTTTTT. V gene TRBV4-1 combines with J gene TRBJ1-4; 9 nucleotides line up with TRBD1. CDR1 is MGHRA, CDR2 YSYEKL, per germline. The junction had 10 bases not matched to a gene; V was cut back by 5 bases and J by 6 bases. This CDR3 has 16 amino acids.

The chain has TRBV10-2 and TRBJ2-5; 13 bases are shared with TRBD2. CDR1 and CDR2 (germline): WSHSY, SAAADI. The V gene end was trimmed by 6 bases and the J gene end by 5 bases; junction bases not matched to a gene: 12. The CDR3 runs to 17 residues. The CDR3 here is CASRALAGGPWEETQYF. The CDR3 bases are TGCGCCAGCAGGGCACTAGCGGGGGGGCCCTGGGAGGAGACCCAGTACTTC.

This clone has more than one count but fewer than ten. The CDR3 reads CASSEGDLAGGHTDTQYF. The CDR3 DNA is TGTGCCAGCAGCGAAGGGGACCTAGCGGGAGGTCACACAGATACGCAGTATTTT. The V and J genes are TRBV21-1 and TRBJ2-3; TRBD2 was called by the table and not checked on the DNA. TRBV21-1 is annotated as a pseudogene. This CDR3 is 18 amino acids long.

This chain joins TRBV2 and TRBJ2-5, with 9 bases identical to TRBD2. After removal of 4 bases from V and 3 bases from J, the junction contained 6 bases not matched to a gene. The germline V gene has CDR1 SNHLY and CDR2 FYNNEI. This CDR3 is built from 15 residues. The CDR3 DNA reads TGTGCCAGCAGTGGTACGGCTAGCGGGGAAGAGACCCAGTACTTC. Its translation: CASSGTASGEETQYF.

The chain joins TRBV18 to TRBJ1-6; 8 nucleotides match TRBD1. The junction had 4 bases not matched to a gene; V was cut back by 3 bases and J by 9 bases. CDR3 length: 14 amino acids. Germline CDR1 reads KGHSH; CDR2 reads LQKENI. The CDR3 loop reads CASSPGQASSPLHF. CDR3 DNA: TGTGCCAGCTCACCGGGACAGGCTAGTTCACCCCTCCACTTT.

The rearrangement links TRBV3-1 (or the pseudogene TRBV3-2) to TRBJ1-1, with D possibly being TRBD1 (6 bases). CDR1 and CDR2 from the germline V gene are LGHDT and YNNKEL (reference sequence). The CDR3 runs 14 residues. Trimming shortened V by 5 bases and J by 3 bases, and 13 bases separated the two germline ends. This chain's CDR3 is CASSWDPGDTEAFF. DNA of the CDR3: TGTGCCAGCAGCTGGGACCCAGGGGACACTGAAGCTTTCTTT.

The chain uses TRBV11-2 and TRBJ2-3; D gene ambiguous. Deletions cut 0 bases from V and 4 bases from J, with 8 bases between. CDR1 is SGHAT, CDR2 FQNNGV, per germline. CDR3 size: 14 residues. CDR3 in DNA: TGTGCCAGCAGCTTAGAGGTCCTACCAGATACGCAGTATTTT. This sequence encodes CASSLEVLPDTQYF.

CDR3 sequence: CASSSPGTGMFYGYTF. CDR3 nucleotide sequence: TGTGCCAGCAGTTCCCCCGGGACAGGGATGTTCTATGGCTACACCTTC. The J gene is TRBJ1-2, the V gene TRBV28; 9 bases align to TRBD1. The CDR3 is made up of 16 amino acids. CDR1 MDHEN and CDR2 SYDVKM come from the germline V gene. V dropped 4 bases and J dropped 4; count of bases not matched to a gene: 10.

This chain uses TRBV14 with TRBJ2-7; 7 bases map to TRBD1. V shed 1 base and J 2 bases; nucleotides not matched to a gene: 5. This CDR3 contains 15 residues. The germline CDR1 and CDR2 sequences are SGHDN and FVKESK. CDR3 sequence (DNA): TGTGCCAGCAGCCAAGTTCGGACAGGTCCCTACGAGCAGTACTTC. It encodes CASSQVRTGPYEQYF.

The V call is TRBV29-1, the J call TRBJ2-7, with D perhaps matching TRBD2 (5 bases). Germline loops: CDR1 SQVTM, CDR2 ANQGSEA. This CDR3 spans 13 amino acids. With 4 bases removed from V and 3 bases from J, the gap between germline ends came to 13 bases. The CDR3: CSVGGEGFYEQYF. As DNA, the CDR3 is TGCAGCGTTGGGGGAGAGGGCTTCTACGAGCAGTACTTC.

The V gene is TRBV9, the J gene TRBJ1-2; D ambiguous. Looked up from germline, CDR1 is SGDLS and CDR2 is YYNGEE. Trimming left V 4 bases short and J 6 bases short, with 13 bases between. This CDR3 comprises 13 residues. The CDR3 DNA reads TGTGCCAGCAGCCTATCCGTAAGCAATGGCTACACCTTC. Amino acid sequence: CASSLSVSNGYTF.

This clone was detected only a few times. The genes are TRBV7-9 and TRBJ2-7; 7 bases map to TRBD1. This CDR3 has 12 residues. V gave up 5 bases and J gave up 6 bases; unmatched junction bases: 4. Looked up from germline, CDR1 is SEHNR and CDR2 is FQNEAQ (reference sequence). The CDR3 here is CASSVQGLEQYF. The CDR3 coding sequence is TGTGCCAGCAGCGTACAGGGGCTCGAGCAGTACTTC.

J is TRBJ1-4 and V is TRBV5-1; D is undetermined. This CDR3 has 15 amino acids. Germline values: CDR1 SGHRS, CDR2 YFSETQ. V was shortened by 0 bases and J by 2 bases, with 8 bases between the two germline ends. DNA for the CDR3: TGCGCCAGCAGCTTGGTAGGCAGGACTAATGAAAAACTGTTTTTT. Its protein product is CASSLVGRTNEKLFF. The whole variable domain, remainder taken from reference TRBV5-1 and TRBJ1-4, is KAGVTQTPRYLIKTRGQQVTLSCSPISGHRSVSWYQQTPGQGLQFLFEYFSETQRNKGNFPGRFSGRQFSNSRSEMNVSTLELGDSALYLCASSLVGRTNEKLFFGSGTQLSVL.

The rearrangement joins TRBV12-5 to TRBJ1-1, with 9 bases fitting TRBD1. Germline V CDR1 and CDR2: LGHNT, FRNRAP. This CDR3 contains 17 residues. The J segment lost 0 bases and the V segment lost 0 bases, leaving 5 bases of the junction unmatched. CDR3 sequence (DNA): TGTGCTAGTGGTTTGGTACAGACAGGGGGAATGAACACTGAAGCTTTCTTT. This sequence encodes CASGLVQTGGMNTEAFF.

The rearrangement uses TRBV7-9 and TRBJ2-5, with 7 bases aligning to TRBD1. Germline assignment: CDR1 SEHNR and CDR2 FQNEAQ (reference sequence). V lost 6 bases and J lost 3; bases outside the gene matches: 16. The CDR3 has 17 residues. Written as DNA, the CDR3 is TGTGCCAGCAGAAGGGATAGGGGGCAGATGGTTGAAGAGACCCAGTACTTC. Translating gives CASRRDRGQMVEETQYF.

In its sample, this clone was seen a few times. This chain uses TRBV12-3 or TRBV12-4 with TRBJ1-1, with TRBD1 matching over 9 bases. The CDR3 length is 13 residues. V lost 6 bases, J lost 7 bases, and 6 bases stayed unmatched. In DNA form, the CDR3 reads TGTGCCAGCAGCGTGGACAGGGGCGGTGAAGCTTTCTTT. Protein product: CASSVDRGGEAFF.

This chain connects TRBV9 to TRBJ2-7; 9 bases line up with TRBD2. Germline CDR1 is SGDLS and CDR2 is YYNGEE. Trimming cost V 1 base and J 5 bases; bases outside gene matches: 7. The CDR3 length is 15 residues. CDR3 loop: CASSVNPAGGNEQYF. Written as DNA, the CDR3 is TGTGCCAGCAGCGTAAATCCAGCGGGAGGTAACGAGCAGTACTTC.

The chain carries TRBV2 and TRBJ1-1; D is perhaps TRBD1 (5 bases). V gave up 5 bases and J gave up 8 bases, with 12 bases separating them. Germline CDR1 SNHLY, CDR2 FYNNEI. The CDR3 is 12 residues long. The chain's CDR3 is CASSPYRGEAFF. In nucleotides, the CDR3 is TGTGCCAGCAGTCCCTACCGGGGGGAAGCTTTCTTT.

The genes are TRBV27 and TRBJ2-1; D is perhaps TRBD1 (6 bases). Germline values: CDR1 MNHEY, CDR2 SMNVEV (reference sequence). V dropped 3 bases and J dropped 0 bases, with 15 bases sitting between them. The CDR3 is made up of 17 amino acids. For the CDR3, the DNA is TGTGCCAGCAGTTTGGGGGCCTCGCTGAGCTCCTACAATGAGCAGTTCTTC. Its translation: CASSLGASLSSYNEQFF.

This clone was seen a few times. This sequence joins TRBV6-1 and TRBJ1-3; D is unresolved. CDR3 length: 15 residues. Trimming removed 3 bases at V and 4 bases at J, with 13 bases between. CDR1 and CDR2 (germline): MNHNS, SASEGT. Here the CDR3 DNA reads TGTGCCAGCAGTGATATGAGATGGGCCGGAAACACCATATATTTT. This gives the protein CASSDMRWAGNTIYF.

The CDR3 sequence is CASSSTVTPAGEQFF. CDR3 sequence (DNA): TGTGCCAGCAGTTCTACAGTAACACCCGCGGGTGAGCAGTTCTTC. This chain joins TRBV6-5 and TRBJ2-1; perhaps TRBD2 as D (5 bases). CDR3 length: 15 residues. The V gene's germline CDR1 is MNHEY and CDR2 SVGAGI. V gave up 4 bases and J gave up 9 bases, with 19 bases separating them.